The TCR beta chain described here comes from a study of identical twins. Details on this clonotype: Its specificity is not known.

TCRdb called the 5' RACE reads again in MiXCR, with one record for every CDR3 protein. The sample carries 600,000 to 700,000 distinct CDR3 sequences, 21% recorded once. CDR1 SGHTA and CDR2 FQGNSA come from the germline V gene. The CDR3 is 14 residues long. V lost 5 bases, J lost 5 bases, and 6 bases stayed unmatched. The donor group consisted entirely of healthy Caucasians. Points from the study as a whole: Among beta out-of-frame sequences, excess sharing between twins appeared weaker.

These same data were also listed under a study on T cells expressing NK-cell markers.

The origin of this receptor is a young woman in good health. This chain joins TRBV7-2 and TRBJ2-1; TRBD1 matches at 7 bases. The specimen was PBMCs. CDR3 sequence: CASSLRDRDNEQFF. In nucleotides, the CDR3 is TGTGCCAGCAGCCTCCGGGACAGAGACAATGAGCAGTTCTTC. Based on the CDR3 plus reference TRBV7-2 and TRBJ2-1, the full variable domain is GAGVSQSPSNKVTEKGKDVELRCDPISGHTALYWYRQSLGQGLEFLIYFQGNSAPDKSGLPSDRFSAERTGGSVSTLTIQRTQQEDSAVYLCASSLRDRDNEQFFGPGTRLTVL.